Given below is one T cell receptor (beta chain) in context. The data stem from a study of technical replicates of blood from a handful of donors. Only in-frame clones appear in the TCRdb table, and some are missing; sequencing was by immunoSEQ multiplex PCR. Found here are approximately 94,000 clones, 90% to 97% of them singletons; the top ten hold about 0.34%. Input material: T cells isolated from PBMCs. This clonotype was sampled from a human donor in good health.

CDR3 sequence (DNA): TGTGCCAGCAGCCAAACAGGGGCTCGCCCCTACGAGCAGTACTTC. Its protein product is CASSQTGARPYEQYF. This chain links TRBV28 with TRBJ2-7, with 7 bases identical to TRBD1. V shed 6 bases and J 2 bases; nucleotides not matched to a gene: 10. Germline assignment: CDR1 MDHEN and CDR2 SYDVKM. This CDR3 comprises 15 residues.